These T cell receptor beta chains were read from a single sample in a study of blood T cell repertoires in COVID-19. TCRdb keeps only in-frame clones here, not all; method: immunoSEQ multiplex PCR. This table has 48,000 or so clones, around 90% appearing once. The sample was peripheral blood. These receptors were obtained from a human donor in a cohort sampled during active COVID-19. CDR3s include the opening cysteine and the closing phenylalanine or tryptophan. D genes are given only for firm matches.

d_call: -
j_call: TRBJ2-3
v_call: TRBV5-1
cdr3_nt: TGCGCCAGCAGCCCCCAGGGACTGAGGTGGGGTGATACGCAGTATTTT
cdr3_aa: CASSPQGLRWGDTQYF

d_call: TRBD2
j_call: TRBJ2-1
v_call: TRBV6-6
cdr3_nt: TGTGCCAGCATGAGGCTAGCGGGAGGAGAGCAGTTCTTC
cdr3_aa: CASMRLAGGEQFF

d_call: -
j_call: TRBJ1-1
v_call: TRBV9
cdr3_nt: TGTGCCAGCAGCGTAGATACAGGGAACACTGAAGCTTTCTTT
cdr3_aa: CASSVDTGNTEAFF

d_call: -
j_call: TRBJ1-2
v_call: TRBV30
cdr3_nt: TGTGCCTGGGTCTCCTATGGCTACACCTTC
cdr3_aa: CAWVSYGYTF

d_call: -
j_call: TRBJ1-2
v_call: TRBV3-1/TRBV3-2
cdr3_nt: TGTGCCAGCAGCCAAGAAGGTAGACGCGGAATATTC
cdr3_aa: CASSQEGRRGIF

d_call: TRBD1
j_call: TRBJ2-7
v_call: TRBV28
cdr3_nt: TGTGCCAGCGGTTCCGGGACAGGGGTCACCTACGAGCAGTACTTC
cdr3_aa: CASGSGTGVTYEQYF

d_call: TRBD1
j_call: TRBJ2-5
v_call: TRBV3-1/TRBV3-2
cdr3_nt: TGTGCCAGCAGCCAGTCCGGGACAGGGGAAGAGACCCAGTACTTC
cdr3_aa: CASSQSGTGEETQYF

d_call: -
j_call: TRBJ2-7
v_call: TRBV15
cdr3_nt: TGTGCCACCAGCACCCCCGGGATCCCCTACGAGCAGTACTTC
cdr3_aa: CATSTPGIPYEQYF

d_call: TRBD2
j_call: TRBJ2-1
v_call: TRBV12-5
cdr3_nt: TGTGCTAGTGGGGGGACTAGCGGGAGTACAAATGAGCAGTTCTTC
cdr3_aa: CASGGTSGSTNEQFF

d_call: TRBD1
j_call: TRBJ1-1
v_call: TRBV7-8
cdr3_nt: TGTGCCAGCAGAGACCGGACAGGAGCCCCTGAAGCTTTCTTT
cdr3_aa: CASRDRTGAPEAFF

d_call: TRBD1
j_call: TRBJ2-1
v_call: TRBV5-1
cdr3_nt: TGCGCCAGCAGCTCCGATGGACAGGGCGCCTACAATGAGCAGTTCTTC
cdr3_aa: CASSSDGQGAYNEQFF